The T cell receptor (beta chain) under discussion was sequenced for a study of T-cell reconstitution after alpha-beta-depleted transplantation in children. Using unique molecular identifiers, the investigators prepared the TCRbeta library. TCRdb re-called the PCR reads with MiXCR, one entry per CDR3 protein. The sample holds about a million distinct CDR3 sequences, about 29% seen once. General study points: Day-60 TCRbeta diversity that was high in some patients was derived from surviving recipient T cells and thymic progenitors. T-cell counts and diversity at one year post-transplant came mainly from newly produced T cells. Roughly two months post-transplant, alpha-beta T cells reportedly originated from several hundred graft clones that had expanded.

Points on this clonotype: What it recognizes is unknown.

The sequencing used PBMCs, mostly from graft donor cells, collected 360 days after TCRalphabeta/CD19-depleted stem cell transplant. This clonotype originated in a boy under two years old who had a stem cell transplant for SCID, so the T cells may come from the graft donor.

The CDR3 DNA sequence: TGTGCCAGCAGTGAAGGACAGGGCCTGGTAAATGGCGGGGAGCTGTTTTTT. It codes for CASSEGQGLVNGGELFF. The chain has TRBV2 and TRBJ2-2; 7 positions match TRBD1. The CDR3 has 17 residues. Germline CDR1 is SNHLY and CDR2 is FYNNEI. Losses at the gene ends were 1 base for V and 7 bases for J; bases not matched to a gene: 12.